A selection of T cell receptor beta chains follows, all from one sample in a study of glioma-infiltrating T cells. Each CDR3 protein gets one entry after TCRdb re-called the multiplex PCR reads with MiXCR. The sample has roughly 130,000 distinct CDR3 sequences, under 25% seen once. Sequencing was done on a sample of glioma tissue, nonneoplastic brain tissue, or PBMCs (not recorded which). The origin of the receptors is a human donor with low-grade glioma or glioblastoma, undergoing nonglioma brain surgery, or in good health (not recorded which). The CDR3 runs from the conserved cysteine through the conserved F or W. D genes are given only for firm matches. The listing skips clone size in some rows; elsewhere it reads once, few, many or a size class.

J gene	D gene	V gene	clone size	CDR3 DNA	CDR3 protein
TRBJ2-3	-	TRBV20-1	many	TGCAGTTCAGCGCGTTCCGGCACAGATACGCAGTATTTT	CSSARSGTDTQYF
TRBJ2-1	TRBD2	TRBV6-1	many	TGTGCCAGCACTCCAACGGGGGGGAATGAGCAGTTCTTC	CASTPTGGNEQFF
TRBJ1-1	-	TRBV7-9	few	TGTGCCAGCCTCCTAGCAGGCATCACTGAAGCTTTCTTT	CASLLAGITEAFF
TRBJ1-3	-	TRBV3-1	-	TGTGCCAGCAGCCAAGCCGTAGGCCATGGAAACACCATATATTTT	CASSQAVGHGNTIYF
TRBJ2-5	TRBD1	TRBV5-1	-	TGCGCCAGCAGCTGGGGACAGGCTGCCCAAGAGACCCAGTACTTC	CASSWGQAAQETQYF
TRBJ1-1	TRBD1	TRBV3-1	-	TGTGCCAGCTGCTCAGGGGGGAGGACTGAAGCTTTCTTT	CASCSGGRTEAFF
TRBJ2-1	TRBD2	TRBV12-3/TRBV12-4	once	TGTGCCAGCGCTCCGACTAGCGGGCTATACAATGAGCAGTTCTTC	CASAPTSGLYNEQFF
TRBJ1-1	TRBD1	TRBV7-9	few	TGTGCCAGCAGCCAGGGGGTCAGAGTGAACACTGAAGCTTTCTTT	CASSQGVRVNTEAFF
TRBJ1-1	TRBD1	TRBV6-1	many	TGTGCCAGCTACGGACAGGGCATTGGGAACACTGAAGCTTTCTTT	CASYGQGIGNTEAFF
TRBJ2-2	TRBD2	TRBV3-1	few	TGTGCCAGCAGCCAAAGCCTGGGACTAGCAGGGAGCACCGGGGAGCTGTTTTTT	CASSQSLGLAGSTGELFF
TRBJ1-1	-	TRBV3-1	-	TGTGCCAGCAGCCAAGCTGAAGGTACTGAAGCTTTCTTT	CASSQAEGTEAFF
TRBJ1-5	-	TRBV20-1	few	TGCAGTGCTCCAATTGATCAGGGAAGCAATCAGCCCCAGCATTTT	CSAPIDQGSNQPQHF
TRBJ1-3	-	TRBV10-2	few	TGCGCCAGTCAGGGAGAGGCTGGAAACACCATATATTTT	CASQGEAGNTIYF
TRBJ1-1	-	TRBV3-1	-	TGTGCCAGCAGCCAAATGGATGGGGGCACTGAAGCTTTCTTT	CASSQMDGGTEAFF
TRBJ1-1	-	TRBV20-1	many	TGCAGTGCTAGTCAGGGCAGTTCTGAAGCTTTCTTT	CSASQGSSEAFF